A single sample is the source of the 5 T cell receptor beta chains below, sequenced in a study of vaccination effects on CD4 cells after COVID-19. These TCRs are of unknown antigen specificity. The assay was immunoSEQ multiplex PCR, and TCRdb's table has in-frame clones only and misses some. The repertoire holds tens of thousands of clones, roughly three fifths seen once, with 4.5% to 7% in the top ten. Researchers isolated CD4+ T cells once approximately ten days of culture had elapsed. Here the sequenced sample was CD4+ T cells from PBMCs cultured without peptide, taken before COVID-19 vaccination. These receptors all come from a human donor who received a COVID-19 vaccine.

This chain links TRBV28 with TRBJ1-2; 8 bases are shared with TRBD1. The CDR3 is 13 amino acids. CDR1 is MDHEN, CDR2 SYDVKM, per germline. The J segment lost 8 bases and the V segment lost 6 bases, leaving 8 bases of the junction unmatched. The CDR3 bases are TGTGCCAGCAGGCGGCAGGGGGCGGGGGGCTACACCTTC. It is translated as CASRRQGAGGYTF.

This clone showed up just a few times. This sequence joins TRBV29-1 and TRBJ2-1; D possibly matches TRBD1 or TRBD2 (5 bases each). V lost 6 bases and J lost 0, with 15 bases in between. Germline V CDR1 and CDR2: SQVTM, ANQGSEA. The CDR3 is 15 amino acids. The CDR3 is CSVALGDRSYNEQFF. CDR3 DNA sequence: TGCAGCGTCGCCCTCGGGGACCGCTCCTACAATGAGCAGTTCTTC.

The chain employs TRBV12-3 or TRBV12-4 and TRBJ1-1; weak D call: TRBD1 (6 bases). This CDR3 region has 13 residues. V lost 1 base and J 12 bases, leaving 15 bases between the germline ends. The CDR3 DNA follows: TGTGCCAGCAGTTTAGGGGGGGGGCCACCTCCTTTCTTT. Translation: CASSLGGGPPPFF.

The chain uses TRBV3-1 (or the pseudogene TRBV3-2) and TRBJ1-6; D unresolved. The V and J ends lost 4 bases and 4 bases respectively, with 8 bases between them. This CDR3 comprises 14 residues. Per the germline V gene, CDR1 is LGHDT and CDR2 is YNNKEL (reference sequence). The CDR3 region is CASSPSGYNSPLHF. Here the CDR3 DNA reads TGTGCCAGCAGCCCCTCCGGGTATAATTCACCCCTCCACTTT.

This clone has just one count. The chain uses TRBV6-2 or TRBV6-3 and TRBJ2-4; 7 bases line up with TRBD2. The length of the CDR3 is 15 residues. Germline V gives CDR1 MNHEY, CDR2 SVGEGT. Trimming took 4 bases from V and 7 from J; bases not matched to a gene: 10. CDR3 sequence reads: CASSFGGTVRNIQYF. CDR3 sequence (DNA): TGTGCCAGCAGTTTCGGGGGGACGGTTAGGAACATTCAGTACTTC.